A single sample is the source of the 31 T cell receptor beta chains below, sequenced in a study of T-cell memory formation after mild COVID-19. From the 5' RACE reads, TCRdb called clonotypes with MiXCR, one entry per CDR3 protein. The sample shows about 290,000 distinct CDR3 sequences, around a sixth of them seen only once. Sequenced sample: PBMCs or a T cell subset sorted from them (not recorded which). These receptors were obtained from a man younger than 35 who had mild COVID-19 (a few samples of this study predate the infection). Cell type and time point are not known.

The chain joins TRBV5-1 to TRBJ1-1; D is undetermined. The CDR3 is 12 residues long. Germline V CDR1 and CDR2: SGHRS, YFSETQ. The V gene lost 6 bases and the J gene lost 1 base, with 7 bases spanning the gap. In nucleotides, the CDR3 is TGCGCCAGCATCGGAGGGAACACTGAAGCTTTCTTT. It translates to CASIGGNTEAFF.

This clonotype appeared a few times. The rearrangement uses TRBV6-5 and TRBJ1-1; D is ambiguous. This CDR3 is 11 amino acids long. Germline CDR1 and CDR2: MNHEY and SVGAGI. The V and J ends lost 8 bases and 1 base respectively, with 5 bases between them. The CDR3 DNA reads TGTGCCAGCTGGGGGAACACTGAAGCTTTCTTT. Translation: CASWGNTEAFF.

This clonotype was detected only a few times. CDR3 DNA sequence: TGTGCCAGCGGGGTGGGGCCAAGGGTCCAAGAGACCCAGTACTTC. It encodes CASGVGPRVQETQYF. The chain links TRBV7-8 to TRBJ2-5; possible D gene TRBD1, 5 bases. Trimming removed 8 bases at V and 1 base at J, with 17 bases between. This CDR3 is 15 amino acids long. Looked up from germline, CDR1 is SGHVS and CDR2 is FQNEAQ.

This clonotype showed up just a few times. The rearrangement uses TRBV7-2 and TRBJ2-7; D gene ambiguous. The CDR3 extends over 14 amino acids. Trimming stripped 2 bases from V and 2 bases from J, with 10 bases between. The V gene's germline CDR1 is SGHTA and CDR2 FQGNSA. The CDR3 is CASSLLGGAYEQYF. The CDR3 DNA is TGTGCCAGCAGCTTATTAGGTGGGGCCTACGAGCAGTACTTC.

This clonotype was seen a single time. The chain couples TRBV20-1 to TRBJ2-5; perhaps TRBD2 as D (7 bases). The germline CDR1 and CDR2 sequences are DFQATT and SNEGSKA (reference sequence). Between the trimmed V and J ends, which lost 1 base and 2 bases, there was a span of 11 bases. The CDR3 totals 14 residues. CDR3 nucleotides: TGCAGTGCTAGAGGGGCGGGGGCTCAAGAGACCCAGTACTTC. Amino acid sequence: CSARGAGAQETQYF.

This clonotype came up a few times. The rearrangement links TRBV4-3 to TRBJ2-2, with TRBD1 as a possible D gene (6 bases). This CDR3 has 15 amino acids. Germline-derived CDR1 and CDR2 are LGHNA and YSLEER. Trimming left V 2 bases short and J 3 bases short, with 10 bases between. The CDR3 protein is CASSQYTGYTGELFF. CDR3 bases: TGCGCCAGCAGCCAATACACAGGGTACACCGGGGAGCTGTTTTTT.

V usage is TRBV7-7 and J usage is TRBJ2-5; tentative D call: TRBD2 (6 bases). The CDR3 length is 13 residues. The V and J ends lost 3 bases and 5 bases respectively, with 10 bases between them. Germline CDR1 is SSHAT and CDR2 is FNYEAQ (reference sequence). CDR3 coding DNA: TGTGCCAGCAGCTTTGGGGGGACGGAGACCCAGTACTTC. Its protein is CASSFGGTETQYF.

The rearrangement uses TRBV2 and TRBJ2-3; D perhaps matches TRBD2 (5 bases). Germline CDR1 reads SNHLY; CDR2 reads FYNNEI. Deletions cut 1 base from V and 3 bases from J, with 11 bases between. This CDR3 comprises 15 residues. DNA of the CDR3: TGTGCCAGCAGTGAAGATGCGAGGGCGACAGATACGCAGTATTTT. This sequence encodes CASSEDARATDTQYF.

The gene calls are TRBV6-2 or TRBV6-3 and TRBJ1-1; 8 positions agree with TRBD1. V was clipped by 5 bases and J by 4 bases; unmatched bases: 9. From germline, CDR1 is MNHEY and CDR2 SVGEGT. The CDR3 totals 15 residues. The CDR3 DNA sequence: TGTGCCAGCAGTATGGGACAGGTTGGGCCCACTGAAGCTTTCTTT. This codes for CASSMGQVGPTEAFF.

This clonotype was picked up a small number of times. The rearrangement uses TRBV24-1 and TRBJ2-1; TRBD1 might be the D (6 bases). V shed 10 bases and J shed 2 bases, with 14 bases lying between them. Per germline, CDR1 KGHDR and CDR2 SFDVKD. The CDR3 totals 14 residues. CDR3 in DNA: TGTGCCACGGGAGCGGCAGGGGCCTACAATGAGCAGTTCTTC. Encoded protein: CATGAAGAYNEQFF.

This clonotype turned up a few times. The genes are TRBV5-1 and TRBJ2-7; the match to TRBD2 covers 8 bases. The CDR3 totals 14 residues. Germline V gene data show CDR1 as SGHRS and CDR2 as YFSETQ. V shed 4 bases, J shed 6 bases, and the junction held 9 bases outside the gene matches. The CDR3 here is CASSTTPGTSEQYF. The DNA for the CDR3 is TGCGCCAGCAGCACTACTCCCGGGACTAGCGAGCAGTACTTC.

This clonotype has more than one count but fewer than ten. The chain joins TRBV11-3 to TRBJ2-1, with D perhaps TRBD2 (6 bases). This CDR3 comprises 15 residues. Germline-derived CDR1 and CDR2 are SGHNT and YENEEA. V was clipped by 1 base and J by 4 bases, with 11 bases between them. CDR3 DNA sequence: TGTGCCAGCAGCTTAGGGGGGGTCGAATACAATGAGCAGTTCTTC. Its translation: CASSLGGVEYNEQFF.

This clonotype was seen only a few times. This sequence joins TRBV28 and TRBJ1-2, with D uncertain. Per the germline V gene, CDR1 is MDHEN and CDR2 is SYDVKM. The V gene lost 6 bases and the J gene lost 4 bases, with 15 bases spanning the gap. The CDR3 is made up of 14 amino acids. CDR3 in amino acids: CASSLGAIFYGYTF. The CDR3 nucleotides are TGTGCCAGCAGCCTCGGTGCGATTTTCTATGGCTACACCTTC.

V usage is TRBV4-2 and J usage is TRBJ1-4; D call uncertain. This CDR3 is built from 14 residues. Germline V gene sequence: CDR1 LGHNA, CDR2 YNFKEQ. Trimming pared 4 bases from V and 3 bases from J, leaving 9 bases between. The CDR3 nucleotides read TGTGCCAGCAGCCCTCAGGACTCTAATGAAAAACTGTTTTTT. Protein product: CASSPQDSNEKLFF.

The rearrangement joins TRBV27 to TRBJ2-1, with 7 bases matching TRBD2. The CDR3 covers 15 residues. CDR1 and CDR2 from the germline V gene are MNHEY and SMNVEV (reference sequence). J gave up 8 bases and V 2 bases, and 9 bases lay outside the gene matches. The CDR3 is CASSLTSATGHEQFF. CDR3 coding DNA: TGTGCCAGCAGTTTAACTAGCGCGACGGGCCATGAGCAGTTCTTC.

This chain links TRBV5-1 with TRBJ2-4, with TRBD2 identical over 10 bases. The CDR3 covers 17 residues. The germline CDR1 and CDR2 sequences are SGHRS and YFSETQ. The V and J ends lost 0 bases and 0 bases, in that order; junction bases with no gene match: 3. DNA for the CDR3: TGCGCCAGCAGCTTGGTCGGACTAGCGGTAGCCAAAAACATTCAGTACTTC. Translation: CASSLVGLAVAKNIQYF.

This chain connects TRBV5-1 to TRBJ2-3; 13 bases fit TRBD2. V shed 4 bases, J shed 2 bases, and the junction held 1 base outside the gene matches. The CDR3 has 15 residues. Germline V gene lookup returns CDR1 SGHRS and CDR2 YFSETQ. CDR3 protein: CASSGTSGITDTQYF. Here the CDR3 DNA reads TGCGCCAGCAGCGGGACTAGCGGGATCACAGATACGCAGTATTTT.

V is TRBV4-1 and J is TRBJ2-5; 11 bases are a match to TRBD2. The CDR3 is made up of 19 amino acids. The ends lost 6 bases at V and 2 bases at J; junction bases unmatched: 17. CDR1 MGHRA and CDR2 YSYEKL come from the germline V gene. CDR3 nucleotide sequence: TGCGCCAGCAGTCTCAACCCCCGGGGATTAGCGGGGGGGCAAGAGACCCAGTACTTC. Encoded protein: CASSLNPRGLAGGQETQYF.

This clonotype was seen a few times. The chain recombines TRBV5-6 with TRBJ1-3; D is ambiguous. The V gene lost 10 bases and the J gene lost 2 bases, with 16 bases spanning the gap. Germline CDR1 and CDR2: SGHDT and YYEEEE. CDR3 size: 14 residues. Here the CDR3 reads CAWTRLDAGNTIYF. The DNA for the CDR3 is TGTGCCTGGACGCGTCTGGACGCTGGAAACACCATATATTTT.

This clonotype was detected a few times. This chain links TRBV20-1 with TRBJ1-5; possible D gene TRBD1, 6 bases. The CDR3 is 14 residues long. Germline values: CDR1 DFQATT, CDR2 SNEGSKA (reference sequence). Trimming removed 4 bases at V and 7 bases at J, with 17 bases between. The CDR3 coding sequence is TGCAGTGCTACACCGTGGGGGGCTCGACAGCCCCAGCATTTT. Residues: CSATPWGARQPQHF.

This clonotype was counted between two and nine times. The chain uses TRBV11-2 and TRBJ2-5; D gene ambiguous. The CDR3 totals 14 residues. In germline, CDR1 is SGHAT, CDR2 FQNNGV. The germline V and J ends were trimmed by 5 bases and 2 bases, with 12 bases remaining between them. CDR3 coding DNA: TGTGCCAGCAGCCCTGTTGACGGACAAGAGACCCAGTACTTC. It translates to CASSPVDGQETQYF.

The table lists this clonotype with a few counts. The chain couples TRBV3-1 to TRBJ2-5; unclear D gene. This CDR3 is 11 amino acids long. Germline V gene data show CDR1 as LGHDT and CDR2 as YNNKEL (reference sequence). V was trimmed by 2 bases and J by 4 bases, leaving 2 bases between them. This CDR3 reads CASSQIETQYF. Here the CDR3 DNA reads TGTGCCAGCAGCCAAATAGAGACCCAGTACTTC.

This clonotype was detected only a few times. The chain employs TRBV12-3 or TRBV12-4 and TRBJ2-3; TRBD1 is a possible D gene (6 bases). Trimming removed 3 bases at V and 0 bases at J, with 13 bases between. This CDR3 contains 16 residues. The CDR3 sequence is CASSFILQGSTDTQYF. The CDR3 bases are TGTGCCAGCAGTTTCATACTACAGGGAAGCACAGATACGCAGTATTTT.

This clonotype was recorded a few times. The rearrangement uses TRBV20-1 and TRBJ2-1; 9 bases match TRBD2. CDR1 DFQATT and CDR2 SNEGSKA come from the germline V gene (reference sequence). The V segment lost 1 base and the J segment 2 bases; nucleotides outside the gene matches: 6. The CDR3 extends over 16 amino acids. CDR3 sequence reads: CSARVRTSAAYNEQFF. As DNA, the CDR3 is TGCAGTGCTAGAGTCAGGACTAGCGCGGCCTACAATGAGCAGTTCTTC.

The rearrangement links TRBV6-2 or TRBV6-3 to TRBJ2-1, with 9 nucleotides matching TRBD2. The germline V gene has CDR1 MNHEY and CDR2 SVGEGT. With V trimmed by 5 bases and J by 6 bases, 14 bases remained unmatched. The CDR3 is 17 amino acids. The CDR3 protein is CASSNPRGGRRSNEQFF. The CDR3, as DNA: TGTGCCAGCAGTAACCCGCGGGGGGGCCGGCGGAGCAATGAGCAGTTCTTC.

The table lists this clonotype with a count of one. The chain employs TRBV5-5 and TRBJ1-2, with D tentatively TRBD1 (5 bases). In germline, CDR1 is SGHKS, CDR2 YYEKEE (reference sequence). V was pared by 6 bases and J by 4 bases, with 22 bases between. The CDR3 spans 16 residues. The CDR3: CASNTRGAGAIYGYTF. The CDR3 DNA is TGTGCCAGCAATACGAGAGGGGCGGGCGCCATCTATGGCTACACCTTC.

The chain couples TRBV27 to TRBJ2-1; TRBD1 might be the D (5 bases). The V gene's germline CDR1 is MNHEY and CDR2 SMNVEV (reference sequence). CDR3 length: 14 amino acids. The V and J ends lost 8 bases and 9 bases respectively, with 20 bases between them. CDR3 amino acids: CASSSGESRAEQFF. The CDR3 bases are TGTGCCAGCTCCTCAGGAGAGTCCAGGGCTGAGCAGTTCTTC.

The chain is built from TRBV6-2 or TRBV6-3 and TRBJ1-2, with D uncertain. Trimming took off 7 bases at V and 4 bases at J, with 10 bases between the two ends. There are 12 residues in the CDR3. CDR1 MNHEY and CDR2 SVGEGT come from the germline V gene. CDR3: CASTDIFYGYTF. As DNA, the CDR3 is TGTGCCAGCACCGACATCTTCTATGGCTACACCTTC.

In this sample, this clonotype turned up a few times. The V gene is TRBV6-6, the J gene TRBJ1-1; TRBD1 is a possible D gene (6 bases). Germline CDR1 MNHNY, CDR2 SVGAGI (reference sequence). V lost 0 bases, J lost 0 bases, and 14 bases lay in between. The CDR3 totals 17 residues. In DNA form, the CDR3 reads TGTGCCAGCAGTTACTCGGGGGGCCCCTTTATGAACACTGAAGCTTTCTTT. Amino acid sequence: CASSYSGGPFMNTEAFF.

V is TRBV5-1 and J is TRBJ1-2; D is ambiguous. The V gene's germline CDR1 is SGHRS and CDR2 YFSETQ. V lost 2 bases, J lost 2 bases, and 13 bases lay in between. This CDR3 comprises 15 residues. The CDR3 coding sequence is TGCGCCAGCAGCTTCGGATGGTTCATCAACTATGGCTACACCTTC. Amino acid sequence: CASSFGWFINYGYTF. Full variable domain (rest looked up from reference TRBV5-1 and TRBJ1-2): KAGVTQTPRYLIKTRGQQVTLSCSPISGHRSVSWYQQTPGQGLQFLFEYFSETQRNKGNFPGRFSGRQFSNSRSEMNVSTLELGDSALYLCASSFGWFINYGYTFGSGTRLTVV.

V usage is TRBV27 and J usage is TRBJ1-5; D ambiguous. This CDR3 region has 17 residues. V was trimmed by 5 bases and J by 6 bases, leaving 23 bases between them. Germline lookup yields CDR1 MNHEY and CDR2 SMNVEV (reference sequence). The CDR3 sequence is CASSSVGGPLVLQPQHF. The CDR3 coding sequence is TGTGCCAGCAGTAGTGTTGGAGGGCCCCTCGTTCTTCAGCCCCAGCATTTT.